Below, 24 T cell receptor beta chains from the same sample are listed, as sequenced in a study of T-cell memory formation after mild COVID-19. In TCRdb, the 5' RACE reads were re-called with MiXCR into one record per CDR3 protein. The sample consists of approximately 580,000 distinct CDR3 sequences, roughly 20% of them appearing once. Material: PBMCs or a T cell subset sorted from them (not recorded which). The receptors shown here come from an adult woman who had mild COVID-19 (a few samples of this study predate the infection). Cell type and time point are not known.

The chain joins TRBV5-1 to TRBJ2-1; TRBD2 is a possible D gene (7 bases). In germline, CDR1 is SGHRS, CDR2 YFSETQ. Trimming shortened V by 6 bases and J by 4 bases, and 17 bases separated the two germline ends. There are 15 residues in the CDR3. The CDR3 nucleotides read TGCGCCAGCACCTCGGGGGCGGGGGCATACAATGAGCAGTTCTTC. Translating it yields CASTSGAGAYNEQFF.

The chain combines TRBV6-5 with TRBJ2-7, with TRBD2 identical over 7 bases. V trimming: 2 bases; J trimming: 2 bases; junction bases outside the gene matches: 3. The CDR3 is made up of 14 amino acids. Germline V lookup: CDR1 MNHEY, CDR2 SVGAGI. The CDR3 loop reads CASSYGRAPYEQYF. The CDR3 DNA reads TGTGCCAGCAGTTACGGGAGGGCCCCCTACGAGCAGTACTTC.

V and J are TRBV29-1 and TRBJ2-7; D possibly uses TRBD1 or TRBD2 (6 bases each). V was clipped by 7 bases and J by 4 bases, with 23 bases between them. CDR1 and CDR2 (germline): SQVTM, ANQGSEA. The CDR3 length is 15 residues. The CDR3 DNA reads TGCAGCGCCGGGGGCTCAGCGCGGGATACTTACGAGCAGTACTTC. Its translation is CSAGGSARDTYEQYF.

This clonotype was seen more than once but under ten times. The V gene is TRBV6-2 or TRBV6-3, the J gene TRBJ2-5, with TRBD2 matching over 9 bases. CDR3 length: 14 amino acids. Trimming took 6 bases from V and 4 from J; bases not matched to a gene: 6. The V gene's germline CDR1 is MNHEY and CDR2 SVGEGT. Here the CDR3 DNA reads TGTGCCAGCAGAGGCGGGAGGGCCGTAGAGACCCAGTACTTC. It encodes CASRGGRAVETQYF.

Only a few counts were recorded for this clonotype. The rearrangement joins TRBV20-1 to TRBJ1-2; 10 nucleotides align to TRBD1. The CDR3 loop spans 15 amino acids. Germline-derived CDR1 and CDR2 are DFQATT and SNEGSKA (reference sequence). The junction had 5 bases not matched to a gene; V was cut back by 4 bases and J by 0 bases. The CDR3 protein is CSANRQGAPNYGYTF. The CDR3 DNA is TGCAGTGCTAACCGACAGGGGGCACCTAACTATGGCTACACCTTC.

This clonotype has at least ten counts. J is TRBJ2-2 and V is TRBV4-3; TRBD1 matches at 7 bases. Germline V gene sequence: CDR1 LGHNA, CDR2 YSLEER. This CDR3 is built from 15 residues. V shed 0 bases and J 6 bases; nucleotides not matched to a gene: 4. The DNA for the CDR3 is TGCGCCAGCAGCCAAGATGAGGGGGCGCCCGGGGAGCTGTTTTTT. Protein: CASSQDEGAPGELFF.

J is TRBJ1-2 and V is TRBV18; D may be TRBD1 (6 bases). CDR3 length equals 13 residues. The germline CDR1 and CDR2 sequences are KGHSH and LQKENI. Between the trimmed V and J ends, which lost 5 bases and 5 bases, there was a span of 12 bases. In nucleotides, the CDR3 is TGTGCCAGCTCAGCGGACAGCGGATATGGCTACACCTTC. Translation: CASSADSGYGYTF.

V is TRBV29-1 and J is TRBJ1-3; D remains ambiguous. The CDR3 has 13 residues. Trimming removed 4 bases at V and 0 bases at J, with 7 bases between. CDR1 is SQVTM, CDR2 ANQGSEA, per germline. DNA of the CDR3: TGCAGCGTTGCTCTATCCTCTGGAAACACCATATATTTT. It codes for CSVALSSGNTIYF. The whole variable domain, remainder taken from reference TRBV29-1 and TRBJ1-3, is SAVISQKPSRDICQRGTSLTIQCQVDSQVTMMFWYRQQPGQSLTLIATANQGSEATYESGFVIDKFPISRPNLTFSTLTVSNMSPEDSSIYLCSVALSSGNTIYFGEGSWLTVV.

In DNA form, the CDR3 reads TGCAGTGCTAGAGTAGGAGACAGATTACTGACCCAGTACTTC. This translates into CSARVGDRLLTQYF. This sequence joins TRBV20-1 and TRBJ2-5; D possibly corresponds to TRBD1 (5 bases). This CDR3 contains 14 residues. Germline V CDR1 and CDR2: DFQATT, SNEGSKA (reference sequence). Trimming took off 1 base at V and 7 bases at J, with 16 bases between the two ends.

V usage is TRBV7-8 and J usage is TRBJ2-1; TRBD1 is a possible D gene (6 bases). The V gene's germline CDR1 is SGHVS and CDR2 FQNEAQ. Trimming removed 1 base from V and 2 bases from J, with 12 bases in between. The CDR3 runs to 16 residues. CDR3 sequence (DNA): TGTGCCAGCAGCTTAGAACTTTGGGGGCCCTACAATGAGCAGTTCTTC. The encoded protein is CASSLELWGPYNEQFF.

The V and J genes are TRBV7-3 and TRBJ2-1; tentatively, D is TRBD1 or TRBD2 (7 bases each). Per the germline V gene, CDR1 is SGHTA and CDR2 is FQGTGA. The CDR3 sequence is 15 residues long. Between the trimmed V and J ends, which lost 3 bases and 5 bases, there was a span of 14 bases. CDR3 loop: CASSFQGGYNNEQFF. CDR3 sequence (DNA): TGTGCCAGCAGCTTTCAGGGGGGGTACAACAATGAGCAGTTCTTC. Filled out from reference TRBV7-3 and TRBJ2-1, the complete variable domain reads GAGVSQTPSNKVTEKGKYVELRCDPISGHTALYWYRQSLGQGPEFLIYFQGTGAADDSGLPNDRFFAVRPEGSVSTLKIQRTERGDSAVYLCASSFQGGYNNEQFFGPGTRLTVL.

As concerns this clonotype: One end of the junction varies from germline; a read error may be responsible. The V call is TRBV7-2, the J call TRBJ2-7; a possible D gene is TRBD2 (5 bases). The CDR3 covers 15 residues. Looked up from germline, CDR1 is SGHTA and CDR2 is FQGNSA. CDR3: CAISAAWVGAYEQYF. DNA for the CDR3: TGTGCCATCAGCGCTGCCTGGGTGGGAGCCTACGAGCAGTACTTC.

The chain joins TRBV6-6 to TRBJ1-1; D possibly corresponds to TRBD1 (5 bases). Germline CDR1 MNHNY, CDR2 SVGAGI (reference sequence). The CDR3 is 13 residues long. Trimming shortened V by 2 bases and J by 6 bases, and 10 bases separated the two germline ends. CDR3 region: CASSYRGPAEAFF. DNA of the CDR3: TGTGCCAGCAGTTACCGGGGCCCGGCTGAAGCTTTCTTT.

This clonotype was seen a few times. The chain recombines TRBV3-1 with TRBJ1-4; TRBD1 agrees at 8 bases. The V gene end was trimmed by 5 bases and the J gene end by 5 bases; junction bases not matched to a gene: 4. The CDR3 runs 14 residues. CDR1 LGHDT and CDR2 YNNKEL come from the germline V gene (reference sequence). The CDR3 is CASSTRQGNEKLFF. DNA for the CDR3: TGTGCCAGCAGCACTAGACAGGGGAATGAAAAACTGTTTTTT.

The V gene is TRBV7-6, the J gene TRBJ2-1; 12 bases fit TRBD1. The CDR3 sequence is 16 residues long. From germline, CDR1 is SGHVS and CDR2 FNYEAQ. V dropped 5 bases and J dropped 4; count of bases not matched to a gene: 6. Here the CDR3 reads CASSPGQGAPYNEQFF. The CDR3 coding sequence is TGTGCCAGCAGCCCGGGACAGGGGGCACCTTACAATGAGCAGTTCTTC.

Details on this clonotype: Sequence at one end of the junction differs from germline and may be a read error. The CDR3 DNA sequence: TGTGCCGTCGGCCGGCAGCCACTCTTC. It is translated as CAVGRQPLF. This sequence joins TRBV5-6 and TRBJ2-5, with D unresolved. The germline gives CDR1 SGHDT, CDR2 YYEEEE. The CDR3 length is 9 residues. The full variable domain, rest sourced from reference TRBV5-6 and TRBJ2-5, is DAGVTQSPTHLIKTRGQQVTLRCSPKSGHDTVSWYQQALGQGPQFIFQYYEEEERQRGNFPDRFSGHQFPNYSSELNVNALLLGDSALYLCAVGRQPLFGPGTRLLVL.

This clonotype was seen repeatedly, ten times or more. This chain uses TRBV29-1 with TRBJ1-3, with D perhaps TRBD1 (5 bases). V dropped 3 bases and J dropped 2 bases, with 11 bases sitting between them. The CDR3 runs 14 residues. Germline V gene lookup returns CDR1 SQVTM and CDR2 ANQGSEA. DNA for the CDR3: TGCAGCGTTGAGACACGAGGGGCTGGAAACACCATATATTTT. It codes for CSVETRGAGNTIYF.

The gene calls are TRBV3-1 and TRBJ2-7; the D gene is possibly TRBD1 (5 bases). The CDR3 consists of 14 residues. The germline CDR1 and CDR2 sequences are LGHDT and YNNKEL (reference sequence). V lost 2 bases to trimming and J lost 6 bases, with 14 bases between them. The CDR3 sequence is CASSQTAGPGEQYF. CDR3 nucleotides: TGTGCCAGCAGCCAAACGGCAGGGCCGGGCGAGCAGTACTTC.

This clonotype was recorded a few times. The chain links TRBV5-1 to TRBJ1-1; D is perhaps TRBD1 (6 bases). The length of the CDR3 is 14 residues. The V end was cut by 5 bases, the J end by 6 bases, with 17 bases between. Germline V gene lookup returns CDR1 SGHRS and CDR2 YFSETQ. CDR3 nucleotide sequence: TGCGCCAGCAGTGGGCAAGGGGGGTCAGCTGAAGCTTTCTTT. It yields the protein CASSGQGGSAEAFF.

In regard to this clonotype: Relative to the germline gene, one junction end is altered; a read error may explain this. This rearrangement joins TRBV5-1 to TRBJ1-4, with 10 bases lining up with TRBD1. Per germline, CDR1 SGHRS and CDR2 YFSETQ. This CDR3 comprises 14 residues. The CDR3: CASSFGTGEETLFF. DNA of the CDR3: TGCGCCAGCAGCTTCGGGACAGGGGAGGAAACACTGTTTTTT.

The chain uses TRBV6-4 and TRBJ2-1; D unresolved. The germline CDR1 and CDR2 sequences are MRHNA and SNTAGT. V was trimmed by 5 bases and J by 14 bases, leaving 13 bases between them. The CDR3 spans 11 residues. CDR3 in amino acids: CASSRCSREFF. CDR3 in DNA: TGTGCCAGCAGTCGGTGTTCTCGGGAGTTCTTC.

The chain carries TRBV6-4 and TRBJ2-3; D ambiguous. The germline CDR1 and CDR2 sequences are MRHNA and SNTAGT. Trimming pared 2 bases from V and 1 base from J, leaving 13 bases between. CDR3 length equals 16 residues. CDR3 nucleotides: TGTGCCAGCAGTGACGGGCGAGCCTCCGGCACAGATACGCAGTATTTT. Protein product: CASSDGRASGTDTQYF.

This clonotype was found many times. This chain connects TRBV5-1 to TRBJ2-2; D gene uncertain. This CDR3 region has 14 residues. Germline CDR1 is SGHRS and CDR2 is YFSETQ. V gave up 2 bases and J gave up 6 bases, with 11 bases separating them. CDR3 in DNA: TGCGCCAGCAGCTTATCAGGTTTGGCCGGGGAGCTGTTTTTT. Its translation is CASSLSGLAGELFF.

This clonotype was counted a few times. This chain uses TRBV7-2 with TRBJ2-1; 8 bases agree with TRBD2. This CDR3 has 15 amino acids. Germline V CDR1 and CDR2: SGHTA, FQGNSA. V lost 6 bases, J lost 2 bases, and 6 bases stayed unmatched. CDR3 coding DNA: TGTGCCAGCAGACCAGAGGGACTAGCCTACAATGAGCAGTTCTTC. Encoded protein: CASRPEGLAYNEQFF.